This T cell receptor beta chain stems from a study of T cells in Graves' hyperthyroidism and ophthalmopathy (dated by TCRdb to the late 2010s). Broadly, across the study: Peripheral blood samples were taken at initial diagnosis, before any treatment was given. TCR V-J signatures able to tell the groups apart were searched for in a discovery cohort of 90 to 100 patients, of whom more than 40 had Graves' ophthalmopathy and around 58 had stable Graves' hyperthyroidism. Prospective prediction of ophthalmopathy was tested in an independent validation cohort consisting of 18 to 20 hyperthyroidism patients and about 17 patients who later progressed to ophthalmopathy. The approximately 95 discovery patients were divided at random into training and test sets in a 7:3 ratio. After blood sampling, hyperthyroidism patients were treated with methimazole at a starting dose of 30 mg daily, and ophthalmopathy patients were treated with high-dose intravenous methylprednisolone. The study also compared thyroid tissue and blood T-cell repertoires from roughly six Graves' hyperthyroidism patients. The paper describes TCR Vbeta CDR3 sequencing of more than 120 peripheral blood samples, made up of around 41 ophthalmopathy patients, some 80 hyperthyroidism patients and around 17 progressor patients.

Ophthalmopathy patients had moderately to severely active disease, with a Clinical Activity Score of 3 or more, a NOSPECS grade of 4 or more, and a disease duration of less than 3 months. Exclusion was applied to patients with uncontrolled infections, other autoimmune diseases, pregnancy or lactation. Diagnoses were based on clinical symptoms, serum thyroxine and TRAb, thyroid ultrasound and orbital computed tomography. Ficoll-Paque density gradient centrifugation was used to isolate PBMCs from around 10 ml of fresh peripheral blood. Total RNA was extracted with Trizol reagent, and quality was checked on an Agilent 2100 Bioanalyzer. As for this clonotype: The target of this receptor is not known. Base-call qualities are not available, and no considerably larger clone is one nucleotide away.

Taken from the germline V gene (reference sequence), the CDR1 and CDR2 loops are DFQATT and SNEGSKA. The CDR3 runs 13 amino acids, cysteine and phenylalanine included. Left in the record is the CDR3 DNA by itself, 39 bases read in frame from the first base. Trimming costs V 5 bases and J 2 bases, and their ends lie 10 bases apart. The TCR beta CDR3 regions were amplified from RNA transcripts. The first round of RT-PCR for the TCR CDR3 was performed with the HTBI primer set and the Qiagen OneStep RT-PCR kit. Libraries were constructed in a second round of multiplex PCR, after which size selection and purification were performed. Libraries were sequenced paired-end with 100 bp reads on an Illumina HiSeq2000. The paper's processing steps were these. SOAPnuke was used to process the raw data, throwing out any read that contained adapters or uncalled bases, had a mean Phred below 15, or lacked an exact constant-primer or identifier match. COPE v1.2.5 was used to merge the high-quality paired reads, and each unique nucleotide sequence was defined as a clonotype. MiTCR v1.1 was used to align clonotypes to the IMGT TRBV, TRBD and TRBJ reference segments. Analysis was restricted to V-J combinations with a frequency above 0.0001, which covered about 99% of repertoires. A TCS score was defined as the ratio of F50 (clonal expansion) to E x V (chaos), with BLOSUM62-based TCRdist applied between CDR3 peptides within each V-J. Welch's t-statistics and random forest reduced roughly 530 V-J features to 10 to 15, which were used in a naive Bayes classifier (R e1071). The raw public reads went through TCRdb reprocessing: fastp at Q25, MiXCR clone calling, in-frame beta chains kept. Rows merge per CDR3 protein into single entries with the most common DNA and genes. V and J calls and clone size were set by TCRdb, not the authors. The sample records some 530,000 distinct CDR3 sequences, under 25% of which are singletons. Clones ranked in the top ten supply approximately 49% of the sample.

Study-wide conclusions, independent of this receptor: Ophthalmopathy was separated from stable hyperthyroidism by a 13 V-J signature model, with approximately 90% sensitivity and about 84% specificity obtained in cross-validation and 80%/75% obtained in testing. No statistical method was used to fix the sample size in advance, and group allocation was not hidden from the investigators. Most expanded thyroid clonotypes (frequency above 0.001) were also detected in blood, suggesting blood repertoires may reflect thyroid immune responses. In validation, the model predicted progression to ophthalmopathy a median of about 6.5 months before onset, with roughly 70% sensitivity and roughly 72% specificity.

The sequence is built from TRBV20-1 and TRBJ2-1, with the D gene not clear enough to name. Sequenced: blood. This receptor was taken from a woman in her seventies with Graves' ophthalmopathy. The CDR3 has the sequence CSAVTWTYNEQFF. At the DNA level, the sequence is TGCAGTGCTGTCACGTGGACCTACAATGAGCAGTTCTTC.